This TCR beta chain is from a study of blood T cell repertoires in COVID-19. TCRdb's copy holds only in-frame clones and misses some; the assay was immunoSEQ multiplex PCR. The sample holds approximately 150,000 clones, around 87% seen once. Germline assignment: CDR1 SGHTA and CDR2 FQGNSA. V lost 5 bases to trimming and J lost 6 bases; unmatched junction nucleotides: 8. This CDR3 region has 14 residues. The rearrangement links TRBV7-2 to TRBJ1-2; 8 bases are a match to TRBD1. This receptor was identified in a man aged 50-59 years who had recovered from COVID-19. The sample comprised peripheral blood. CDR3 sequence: CASSPADRADGYTF. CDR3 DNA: TGTGCCAGCAGCCCAGCGGACAGGGCAGATGGCTACACCTTC.